These T cell receptor beta chains were read from a single sample in a study of OX40 agonist ivuxolimab in advanced cancers. Using immunoSEQ multiplex PCR, the repertoire was profiled, and TCRdb retains in-frame clones only, with some absent. The repertoire holds approximately 76,000 clones, with 86% as singletons. Sequenced material: CD4+ or CD8+ T cells sorted from blood, taken in a trial of the OX40 agonist ivuxolimab. The source is an adult with an advanced solid tumor such as melanoma, head and neck, liver or kidney cancer. CDR3s include the opening cysteine and the closing phenylalanine or tryptophan. D genes are given only for firm matches. Clone size is stated in some rows and not others, as once, few, many or a class when expanded.

>NA|TRBJ2-4|once|TRBV30
CAWSNGGFGIQYF
TGTGCCTGGAGTAATGGGGGTTTTGGCATTCAGTACTTC
>TRBD2|TRBJ2-1|NA|TRBV6-5
CASSLIAGGRYNEQFF
TGTGCCAGCAGTTTAATAGCGGGAGGGCGGTACAATGAGCAGTTCTTC
>NA|TRBJ1-1|NA|TRBV6-1
CASSEVGGGVTEAFF
TGTGCCAGCAGTGAAGTCGGTGGAGGGGTCACTGAAGCTTTCTTT
>NA|TRBJ1-1|once|TRBV14
CASSQARGFGAGAFF
TGTGCCAGCAGCCAAGCCCGGGGCTTCGGTGCGGGAGCTTTCTTT
>TRBD1|TRBJ2-7|NA|TRBV6-5
CASSYSAGQGGYEQYF
TGTGCCAGCAGTTACTCTGCGGGACAGGGTGGCTACGAGCAGTACTTC
>NA|TRBJ2-2|NA|TRBV7-8
CASSLAGGRGRTGELFF
TGTGCCAGCAGCTTAGCGGGAGGACGGGGGAGGACCGGGGAGCTGTTTTTT
>NA|TRBJ1-1|NA|TRBV6-5
CASSYEMAAEAFF
TGTGCCAGCAGTTACGAAATGGCCGCTGAAGCTTTCTTT
>TRBD1|TRBJ2-6|NA|TRBV10-3
CAISPDRGPGANVLTF
TGTGCCATCAGCCCGGACAGGGGGCCTGGGGCCAACGTCCTGACTTTC
>NA|TRBJ2-2|NA|TRBV10-3
CAIRTNTGELFF
TGTGCCATCCGGACTAATACCGGGGAGCTGTTTTTT
>TRBD1|TRBJ2-3|once|TRBV28
CASSPRDRDTDTQYF
TGTGCCAGCAGTCCCAGGGACAGGGACACAGATACGCAGTATTTT
>NA|TRBJ1-2|NA|TRBV4-1
CASSPDGTPNYGYTF
TGCGCCAGCAGCCCCGACGGCACCCCTAACTATGGCTACACCTTC
>TRBD1|TRBJ1-2|NA|TRBV13
CASSPGQGADGYTF
TGTGCCAGCAGCCCGGGACAGGGGGCGGATGGCTACACCTTC
>NA|TRBJ1-1|NA|TRBV28
CASTIRRNTEAFF
TGTGCCAGCACCATTCGGCGGAACACTGAAGCTTTCTTT
>NA|TRBJ1-1|NA|TRBV19
CASSGQLNTEAFF
TGTGCCAGTAGCGGACAGTTGAACACTGAAGCTTTCTTT
>NA|TRBJ2-3|NA|TRBV20-1
CSAMVSDTQYF
TGCAGTGCTATGGTTTCAGATACGCAGTATTTT
>TRBD1|TRBJ1-4|NA|TRBV5-4
CASSLGGTGLNEKLFF
TGTGCCAGCAGCTTGGGAGGGACAGGCCTTAATGAAAAACTGTTTTTT
>NA|TRBJ1-4|NA|TRBV7-8
CASSRTQGINEKLFF
TGTGCCAGCAGCAGAACGCAGGGGATTAATGAAAAACTGTTTTTT
>NA|TRBJ2-5|NA|TRBV7-2
CASSSQGIDQETQYF
TGTGCCAGCAGCTCCCAGGGAATAGACCAAGAGACCCAGTACTTC
>NA|TRBJ1-2|NA|TRBV5-8
CASSLAVARGVRGYTF
TGTGCCAGCAGCTTGGCCGTCGCCAGGGGAGTAAGAGGCTACACCTTC
>NA|TRBJ1-1|NA|TRBV7-2
CATKIPGNTEAFF
TGTGCCACCAAGATCCCGGGGAACACTGAAGCTTTCTTT
>NA|TRBJ1-1|NA|TRBV5-6
CASSDGLTGSGSMNTEAFF
TGTGCCAGCAGCGACGGATTAACAGGGAGTGGCAGCATGAACACTGAAGCTTTCTTT
>TRBD1|TRBJ2-2|NA|TRBV5-4
CASINRQGANTGELFF
TGTGCCAGCATCAACCGGCAGGGGGCGAACACCGGGGAGCTGTTTTTT
>NA|TRBJ2-2|NA|TRBV6-1
CASSLDPTGELFF
TGTGCCAGCAGCCTGGACCCCACCGGGGAGCTGTTTTTT
>NA|TRBJ1-1|NA|TRBV18
CASSPGYMNTEAFF
TGTGCCAGCTCACCAGGTTACATGAACACTGAAGCTTTCTTT
>TRBD1|TRBJ1-2|NA|TRBV4-2
CASSQGLTGASYGYTF
TGTGCCAGCAGCCAAGGTCTCACAGGGGCGTCCTATGGCTACACCTTC
>TRBD1|TRBJ1-5|few|TRBV6-5
CASSPGQGVNQPQHF
TGTGCCAGCAGCCCGGGACAGGGCGTGAATCAGCCCCAGCATTTT
>NA|TRBJ2-2|NA|TRBV9
CASSVALEGELFF
TGTGCCAGCAGCGTAGCCTTGGAGGGGGAGCTGTTTTTT
>NA|TRBJ2-3|medium-sized|TRBV30
CAWSLKTGLSDTQYF
TGTGCCTGGAGTCTAAAGACCGGCTTAAGTGATACGCAGTATTTT
>NA|TRBJ1-1|NA|TRBV6-5
CASSYSTGAETEAFF
TGTGCCAGCAGTTACTCGACCGGGGCTGAGACTGAAGCTTTCTTT
>NA|TRBJ1-2|NA|TRBV30
CAGASAILYGYTF
TGTGCCGGGGCCTCAGCTATTCTCTATGGCTACACCTTC
>NA|TRBJ1-2|NA|TRBV6-5
CASSYSRGNYGYTF
TGTGCCAGCAGTTACTCGCGAGGGAACTATGGCTACACCTTC